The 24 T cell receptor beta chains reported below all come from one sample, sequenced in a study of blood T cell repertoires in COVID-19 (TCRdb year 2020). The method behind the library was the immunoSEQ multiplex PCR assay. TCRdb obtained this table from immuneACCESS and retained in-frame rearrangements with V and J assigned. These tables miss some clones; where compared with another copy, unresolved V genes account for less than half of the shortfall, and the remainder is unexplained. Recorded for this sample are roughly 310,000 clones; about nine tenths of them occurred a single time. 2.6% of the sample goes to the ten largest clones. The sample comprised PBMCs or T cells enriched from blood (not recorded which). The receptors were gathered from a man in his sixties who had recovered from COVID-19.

The CDR3 spells CASRQQGGTGELFF. In nucleotides, the CDR3 is TGTGCCAGCAGACAACAGGGGGGCACCGGGGAGCTGTTTTTT. V gene TRBV7-2 combines with J gene TRBJ2-2, with TRBD1 identical over 8 bases. The CDR3 extends over 14 amino acids. The V and J ends lost 6 bases and 4 bases, in that order; junction bases with no gene match: 4. Per the germline V gene, CDR1 is SGHTA and CDR2 is FQGNSA.

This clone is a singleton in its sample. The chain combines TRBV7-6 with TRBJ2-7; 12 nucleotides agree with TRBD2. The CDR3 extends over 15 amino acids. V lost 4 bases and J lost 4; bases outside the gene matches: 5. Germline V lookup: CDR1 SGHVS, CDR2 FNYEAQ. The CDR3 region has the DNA TGTGCCAGCAGCTCCAGACTAGCGGGAGATTACGAGCAGTACTTC. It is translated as CASSSRLAGDYEQYF.

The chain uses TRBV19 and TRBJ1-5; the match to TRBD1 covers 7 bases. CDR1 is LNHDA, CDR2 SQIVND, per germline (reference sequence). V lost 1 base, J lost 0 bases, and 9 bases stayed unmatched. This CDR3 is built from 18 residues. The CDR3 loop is CASSIGARGLDSNQPQHF. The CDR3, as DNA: TGTGCCAGTAGTATAGGGGCCAGGGGGTTGGATAGCAATCAGCCCCAGCATTTT.

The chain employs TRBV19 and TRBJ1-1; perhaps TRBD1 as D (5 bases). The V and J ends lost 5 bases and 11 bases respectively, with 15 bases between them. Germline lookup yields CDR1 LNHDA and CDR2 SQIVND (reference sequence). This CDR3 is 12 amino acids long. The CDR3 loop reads CASSDPGTRAFF. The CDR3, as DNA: TGTGCCAGTAGTGACCCAGGGACTCGGGCTTTCTTT. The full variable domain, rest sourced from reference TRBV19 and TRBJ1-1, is DGGITQSPKYLFRKEGQNVTLSCEQNLNHDAMYWYRQDPGQGLRLIYYSQIVNDFQKGDIAEGYSVSREKKESFPLTVTSAQKNPTAFYLCASSDPGTRAFFGQGTRLTVV.

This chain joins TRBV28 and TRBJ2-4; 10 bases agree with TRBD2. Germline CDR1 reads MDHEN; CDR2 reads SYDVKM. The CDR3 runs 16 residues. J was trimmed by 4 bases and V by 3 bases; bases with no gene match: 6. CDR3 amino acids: CASSFTASGSKNIQYF. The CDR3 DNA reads TGTGCCAGCAGTTTCACGGCTAGCGGGAGTAAAAACATTCAGTACTTC. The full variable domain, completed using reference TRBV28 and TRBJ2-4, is DVKVTQSSRYLVKRTGEKVFLECVQDMDHENMFWYRQDPGLGLRLIYFSYDVKMKEKGDIPEGYSVSREKKERFSLILESASTNQTSMYLCASSFTASGSKNIQYFGAGTRLSVL.

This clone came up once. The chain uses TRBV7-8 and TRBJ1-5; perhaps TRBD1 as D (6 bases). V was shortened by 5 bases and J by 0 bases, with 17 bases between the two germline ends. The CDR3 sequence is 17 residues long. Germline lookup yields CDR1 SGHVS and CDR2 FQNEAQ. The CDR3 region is CASSPQGTNPSNQPQHF. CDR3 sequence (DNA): TGTGCCAGCAGCCCCCAGGGGACCAATCCTAGCAATCAGCCCCAGCATTTT. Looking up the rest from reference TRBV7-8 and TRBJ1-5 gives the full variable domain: GAGVSQSPRYKVAKRGQDVALRCDPISGHVSLFWYQQALGQGPEFLTYFQNEAQLDKSGLPSDRFFAERPEGSVSTLKIQRTQQEDSAVYLCASSPQGTNPSNQPQHFGDGTRLSIL.

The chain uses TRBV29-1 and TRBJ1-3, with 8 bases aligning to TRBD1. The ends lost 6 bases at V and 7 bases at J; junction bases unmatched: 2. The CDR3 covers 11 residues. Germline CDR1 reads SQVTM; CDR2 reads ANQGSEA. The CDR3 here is CSVRTGNTIYF. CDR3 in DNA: TGCAGCGTCAGGACAGGGAACACCATATATTTT.

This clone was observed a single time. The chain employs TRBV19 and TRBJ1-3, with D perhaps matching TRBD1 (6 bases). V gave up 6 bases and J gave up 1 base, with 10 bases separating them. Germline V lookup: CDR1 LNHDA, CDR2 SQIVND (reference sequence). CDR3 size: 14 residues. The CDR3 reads CASSLTGSGNTIYF. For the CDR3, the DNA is TGTGCCAGTAGCTTAACAGGGTCTGGAAACACCATATATTTT.

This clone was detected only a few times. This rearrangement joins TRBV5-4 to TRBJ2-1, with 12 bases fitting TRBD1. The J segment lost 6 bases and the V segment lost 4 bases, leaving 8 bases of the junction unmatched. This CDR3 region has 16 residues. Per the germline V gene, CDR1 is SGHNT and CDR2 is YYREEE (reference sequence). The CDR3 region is CASSRGQGAGINEQFF. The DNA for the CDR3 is TGTGCCAGCAGCCGGGGACAGGGGGCGGGGATCAATGAGCAGTTCTTC.

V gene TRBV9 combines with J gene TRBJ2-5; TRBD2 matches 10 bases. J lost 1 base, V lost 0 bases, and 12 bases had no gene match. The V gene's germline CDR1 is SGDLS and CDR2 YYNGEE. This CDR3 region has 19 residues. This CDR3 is CASSVAEVAGGIPQETQYF. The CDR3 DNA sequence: TGTGCCAGCAGCGTAGCTGAGGTAGCGGGGGGCATTCCCCAAGAGACCCAGTACTTC.

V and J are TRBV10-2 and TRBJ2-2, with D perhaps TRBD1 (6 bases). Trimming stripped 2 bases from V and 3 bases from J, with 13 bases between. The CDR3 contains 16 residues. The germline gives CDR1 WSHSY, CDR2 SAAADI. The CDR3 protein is CASSEARNRDTGELFF. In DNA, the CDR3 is TGCGCCAGCAGTGAGGCCCGCAACAGGGACACCGGGGAGCTGTTTTTT.

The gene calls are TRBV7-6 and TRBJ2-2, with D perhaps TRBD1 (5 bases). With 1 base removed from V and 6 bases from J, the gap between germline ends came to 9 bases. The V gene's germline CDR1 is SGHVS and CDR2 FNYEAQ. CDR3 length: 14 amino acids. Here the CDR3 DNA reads TGTGCCAGCAGCTTAGTGCAGGGATCCGGGGAGCTGTTTTTT. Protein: CASSLVQGSGELFF.

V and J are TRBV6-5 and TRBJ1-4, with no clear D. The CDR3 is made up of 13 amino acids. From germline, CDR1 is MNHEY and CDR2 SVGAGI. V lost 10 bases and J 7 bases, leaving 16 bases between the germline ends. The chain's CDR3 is CATLRLPGEKLFF. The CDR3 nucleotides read TGTGCCACTTTGAGGCTTCCCGGTGAAAAACTGTTTTTT.

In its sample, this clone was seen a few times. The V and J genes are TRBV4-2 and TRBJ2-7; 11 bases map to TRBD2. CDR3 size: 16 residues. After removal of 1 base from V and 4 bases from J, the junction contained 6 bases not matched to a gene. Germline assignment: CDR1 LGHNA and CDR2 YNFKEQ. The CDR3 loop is CASSQVVAGGEYEQYF. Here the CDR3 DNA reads TGTGCCAGCAGCCAAGTGGTAGCGGGAGGGGAGTACGAGCAGTACTTC.

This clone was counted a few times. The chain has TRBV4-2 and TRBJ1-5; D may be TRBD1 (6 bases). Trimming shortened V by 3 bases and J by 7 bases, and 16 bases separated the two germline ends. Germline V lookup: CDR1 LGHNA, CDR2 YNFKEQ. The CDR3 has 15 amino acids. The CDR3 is CASSQGAPGRQPQHF. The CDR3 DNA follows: TGTGCCAGCAGCCAGGGGGCGCCGGGTAGACAGCCCCAGCATTTT.

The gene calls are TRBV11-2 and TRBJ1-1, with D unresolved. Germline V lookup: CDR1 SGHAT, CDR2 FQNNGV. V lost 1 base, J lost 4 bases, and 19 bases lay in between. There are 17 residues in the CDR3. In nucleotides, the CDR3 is TGTGCCAGCAGCTTAGTCCGCGCCACCTACTACGGCACTGAAGCTTTCTTT. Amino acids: CASSLVRATYYGTEAFF.

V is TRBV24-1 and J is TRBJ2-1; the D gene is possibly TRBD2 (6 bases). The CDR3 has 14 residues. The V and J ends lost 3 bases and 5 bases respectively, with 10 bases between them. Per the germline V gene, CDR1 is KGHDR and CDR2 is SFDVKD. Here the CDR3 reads CATSDRGKNNEQFF. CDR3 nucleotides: TGTGCCACCAGTGATCGGGGGAAGAACAATGAGCAGTTCTTC.

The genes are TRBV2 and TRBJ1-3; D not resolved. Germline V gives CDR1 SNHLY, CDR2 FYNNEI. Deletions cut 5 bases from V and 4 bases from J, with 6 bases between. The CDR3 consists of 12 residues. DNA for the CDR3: TGTGCCAGCAGTTCGGAGGGAAACACCATATATTTT. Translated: CASSSEGNTIYF. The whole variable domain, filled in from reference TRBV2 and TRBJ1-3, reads EPEVTQTPSHQVTQMGQEVILRCVPISNHLYFYWYRQILGQKVEFLVSFYNNEISEKSEIFDDQFSVERPDGSNFTLKIRSTKLEDSAMYFCASSSEGNTIYFGEGSWLTVV.

CDR3: CASSLRGQGFGEQYF. DNA for the CDR3: TGTGCCAGCAGCTTACGAGGACAGGGTTTTGGCGAGCAGTACTTC. The chain carries TRBV7-6 and TRBJ2-7; the match to TRBD1 covers 8 bases. This CDR3 contains 15 residues. CDR1 and CDR2 from the germline V gene are SGHVS and FNYEAQ. Unmatched junction bases numbered 9, after V lost 2 bases and J lost 6 bases.

The CDR3 nucleotides read TGTGCCAGCTCACCAGGCTTTAGGCAGGGGGATGGCTACACCTTC. Translating it yields CASSPGFRQGDGYTF. The rearrangement joins TRBV18 to TRBJ1-2; 7 nucleotides agree with TRBD1. V was pared by 2 bases and J by 6 bases, with 9 bases of the junction left unmatched. Germline V gene lookup returns CDR1 KGHSH and CDR2 LQKENI. The CDR3 length is 15 residues.

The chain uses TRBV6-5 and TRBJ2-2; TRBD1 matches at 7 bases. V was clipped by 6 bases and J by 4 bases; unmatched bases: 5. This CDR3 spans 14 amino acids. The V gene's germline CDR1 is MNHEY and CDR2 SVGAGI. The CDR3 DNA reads TGTGCCAGCAGAGGACAGGTACCCACCGGGGAGCTGTTTTTT. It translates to CASRGQVPTGELFF.

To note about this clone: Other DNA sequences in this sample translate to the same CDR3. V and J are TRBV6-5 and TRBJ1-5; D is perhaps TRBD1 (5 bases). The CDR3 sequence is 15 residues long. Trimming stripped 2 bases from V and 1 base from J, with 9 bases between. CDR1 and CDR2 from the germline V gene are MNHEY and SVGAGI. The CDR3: CASSYAGGSNQPQHF. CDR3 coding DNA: TGTGCCAGCAGTTACGCCGGGGGAAGCAATCAGCCCCAGCATTTT.

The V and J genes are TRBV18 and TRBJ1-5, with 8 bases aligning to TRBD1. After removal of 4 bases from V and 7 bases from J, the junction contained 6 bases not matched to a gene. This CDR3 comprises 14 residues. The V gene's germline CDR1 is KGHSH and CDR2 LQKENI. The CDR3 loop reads CASSQTGVGQPQHF. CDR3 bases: TGTGCCAGCTCACAGACAGGGGTTGGGCAGCCCCAGCATTTT.

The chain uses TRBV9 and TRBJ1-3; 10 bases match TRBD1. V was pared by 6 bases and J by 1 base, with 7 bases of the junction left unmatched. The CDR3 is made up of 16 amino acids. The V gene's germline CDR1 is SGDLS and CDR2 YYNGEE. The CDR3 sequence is CASTRGTGESGNTIYF. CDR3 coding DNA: TGTGCCAGCACTAGGGGGACAGGGGAATCTGGAAACACCATATATTTT. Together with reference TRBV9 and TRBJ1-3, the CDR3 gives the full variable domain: DSGVTQTPKHLITATGQRVTLRCSPRSGDLSVYWYQQSLDQGLQFLIQYYNGEERAKGNILERFSAQQFPDLHSELNLSSLELGDSALYFCASTRGTGESGNTIYFGEGSWLTVV.